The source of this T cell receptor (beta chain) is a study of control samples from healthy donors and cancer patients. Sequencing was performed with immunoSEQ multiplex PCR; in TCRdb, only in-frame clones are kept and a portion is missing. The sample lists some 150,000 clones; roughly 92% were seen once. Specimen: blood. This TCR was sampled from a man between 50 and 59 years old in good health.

The CDR3 DNA reads as TGCGCCAGCAGCTTGAAGTGGGAACGGGAGACCCAGTACTTC. Translation gives CASSLKWERETQYF. V is TRBV5-1 and J is TRBJ2-5; D is unresolved. Per germline, CDR1 SGHRS and CDR2 YFSETQ. The V end was cut by 1 base, the J end by 5 bases, with 12 bases between. CDR3 length: 14 residues.